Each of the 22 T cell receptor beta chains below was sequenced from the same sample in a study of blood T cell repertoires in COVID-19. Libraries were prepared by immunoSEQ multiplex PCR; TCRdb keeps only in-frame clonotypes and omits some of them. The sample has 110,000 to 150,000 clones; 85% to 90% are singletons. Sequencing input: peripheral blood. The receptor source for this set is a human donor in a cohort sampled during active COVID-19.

CDR3 bases: TGTGCCAGCTTTTCGGACCCGGGAGATCGCGCTTTCTTT. It is translated as CASFSDPGDRAFF. The genes are TRBV18 and TRBJ1-1; D gene ambiguous. The CDR3 has 13 amino acids. Germline assignment: CDR1 KGHSH and CDR2 LQKENI. V was trimmed by 7 bases and J by 11 bases, leaving 20 bases between them.

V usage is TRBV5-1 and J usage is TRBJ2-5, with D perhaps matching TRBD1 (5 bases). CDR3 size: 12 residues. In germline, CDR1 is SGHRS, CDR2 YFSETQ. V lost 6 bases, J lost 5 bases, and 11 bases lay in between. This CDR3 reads CASKEQAETQYF. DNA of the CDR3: TGCGCCAGCAAAGAACAGGCGGAGACCCAGTACTTC.

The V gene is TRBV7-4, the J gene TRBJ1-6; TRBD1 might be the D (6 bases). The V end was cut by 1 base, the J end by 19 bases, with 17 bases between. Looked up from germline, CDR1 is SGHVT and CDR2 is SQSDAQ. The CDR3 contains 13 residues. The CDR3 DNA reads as TGTGCCAGCAGCTTAGTACAGGGACGAGGAGGTCACTTT. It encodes CASSLVQGRGGHF.

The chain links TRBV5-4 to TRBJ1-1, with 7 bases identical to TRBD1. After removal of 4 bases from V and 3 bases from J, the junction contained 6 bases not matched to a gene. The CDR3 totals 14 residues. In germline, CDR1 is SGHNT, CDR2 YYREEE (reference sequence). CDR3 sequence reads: CASSVYRGYTEAFF. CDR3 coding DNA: TGTGCCAGCAGCGTATACAGGGGATACACTGAAGCTTTCTTT.

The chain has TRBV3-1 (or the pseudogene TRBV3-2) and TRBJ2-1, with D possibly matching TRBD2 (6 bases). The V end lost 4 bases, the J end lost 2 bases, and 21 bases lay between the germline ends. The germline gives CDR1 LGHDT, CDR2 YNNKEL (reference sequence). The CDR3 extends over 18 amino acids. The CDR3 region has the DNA TGTGCCAGCAGCCGCCCTAGCGTTATCACCCTAACCTACAATGAGCAGTTCTTC. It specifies CASSRPSVITLTYNEQFF.

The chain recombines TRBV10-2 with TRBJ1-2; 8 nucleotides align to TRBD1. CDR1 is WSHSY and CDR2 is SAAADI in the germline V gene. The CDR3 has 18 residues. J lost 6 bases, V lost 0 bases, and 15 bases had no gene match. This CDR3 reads CASSESTWGQAEGDGYTF. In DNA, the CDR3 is TGCGCCAGCAGTGAGTCGACTTGGGGACAGGCGGAGGGAGATGGCTACACCTTC.

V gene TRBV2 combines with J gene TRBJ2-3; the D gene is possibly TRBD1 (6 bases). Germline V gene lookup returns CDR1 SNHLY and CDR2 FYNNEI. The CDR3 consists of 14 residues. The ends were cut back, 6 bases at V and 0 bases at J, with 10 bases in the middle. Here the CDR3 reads CASSRDRSTDTQYF. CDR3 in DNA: TGTGCCAGCAGCCGAGACAGGAGCACAGATACGCAGTATTTT.

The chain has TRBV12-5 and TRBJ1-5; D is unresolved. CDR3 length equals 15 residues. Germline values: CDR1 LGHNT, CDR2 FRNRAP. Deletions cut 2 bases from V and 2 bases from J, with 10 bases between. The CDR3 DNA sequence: TGTGCTAGTGGTTTGATGGGAGGCGGCAATCAGCCCCAGCATTTT. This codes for CASGLMGGGNQPQHF.

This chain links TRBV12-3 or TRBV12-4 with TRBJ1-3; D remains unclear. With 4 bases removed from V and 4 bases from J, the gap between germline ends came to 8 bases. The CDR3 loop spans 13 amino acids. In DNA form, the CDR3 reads TGTGCCAGCAGTTCAGGCGTCGGAAACACCATATATTTT. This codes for CASSSGVGNTIYF.

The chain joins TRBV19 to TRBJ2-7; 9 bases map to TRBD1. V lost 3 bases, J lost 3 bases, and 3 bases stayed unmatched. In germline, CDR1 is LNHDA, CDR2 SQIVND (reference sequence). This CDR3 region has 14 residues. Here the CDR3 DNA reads TGTGCCAGTAGTATGGGGACAGGGAACTACGAGCAGTACTTC. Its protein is CASSMGTGNYEQYF.

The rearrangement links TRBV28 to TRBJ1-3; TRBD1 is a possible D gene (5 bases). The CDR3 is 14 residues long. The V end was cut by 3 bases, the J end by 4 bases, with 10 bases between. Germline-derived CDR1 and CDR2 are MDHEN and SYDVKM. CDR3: CASSFVGLGNTIYF. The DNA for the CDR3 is TGTGCCAGCAGTTTCGTGGGGCTCGGAAACACCATATATTTT. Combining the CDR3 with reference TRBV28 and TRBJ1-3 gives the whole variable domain DVKVTQSSRYLVKRTGEKVFLECVQDMDHENMFWYRQDPGLGLRLIYFSYDVKMKEKGDIPEGYSVSREKKERFSLILESASTNQTSMYLCASSFVGLGNTIYFGEGSWLTVV.

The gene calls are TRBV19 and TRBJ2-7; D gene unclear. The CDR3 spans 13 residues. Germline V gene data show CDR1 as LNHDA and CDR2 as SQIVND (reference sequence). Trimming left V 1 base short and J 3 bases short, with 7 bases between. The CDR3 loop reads CASSIGRLYEQYF. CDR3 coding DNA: TGTGCCAGTAGTATAGGCCGACTCTACGAGCAGTACTTC.

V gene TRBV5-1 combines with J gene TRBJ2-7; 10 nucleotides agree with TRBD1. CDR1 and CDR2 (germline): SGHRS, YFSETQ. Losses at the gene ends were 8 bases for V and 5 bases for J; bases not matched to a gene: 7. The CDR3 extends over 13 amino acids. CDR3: CASSGTGVDEQYF. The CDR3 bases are TGCGCCAGTTCCGGGACAGGGGTGGACGAGCAGTACTTC.

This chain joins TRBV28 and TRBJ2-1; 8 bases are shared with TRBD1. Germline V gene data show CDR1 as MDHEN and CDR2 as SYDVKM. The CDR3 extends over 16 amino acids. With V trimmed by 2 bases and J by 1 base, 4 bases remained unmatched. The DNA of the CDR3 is TGTGCCAGCAGTTTACAGGGGGCGGGTTCCTACAATGAGCAGTTCTTC. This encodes CASSLQGAGSYNEQFF.

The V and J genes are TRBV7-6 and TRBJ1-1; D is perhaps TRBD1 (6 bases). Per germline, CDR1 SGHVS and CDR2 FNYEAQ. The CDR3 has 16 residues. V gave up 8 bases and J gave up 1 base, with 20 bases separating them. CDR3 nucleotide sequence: TGTGCCAGCTCCTCCACGCGGGGGGCTGGGAACACTGAAGCTTTCTTT. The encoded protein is CASSSTRGAGNTEAFF.

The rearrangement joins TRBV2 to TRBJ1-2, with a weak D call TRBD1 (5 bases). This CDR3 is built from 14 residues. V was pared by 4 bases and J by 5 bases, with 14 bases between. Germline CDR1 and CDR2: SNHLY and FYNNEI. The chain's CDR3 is CASSGASRTYGYTF. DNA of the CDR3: TGTGCCAGCAGTGGGGCCAGCAGGACATATGGCTACACCTTC.

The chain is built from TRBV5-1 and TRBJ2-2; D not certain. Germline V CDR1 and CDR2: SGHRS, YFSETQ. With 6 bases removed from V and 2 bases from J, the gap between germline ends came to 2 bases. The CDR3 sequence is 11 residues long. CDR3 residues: CASTNTGELFF. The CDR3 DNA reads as TGCGCCAGCACAAACACCGGGGAGCTGTTTTTT.

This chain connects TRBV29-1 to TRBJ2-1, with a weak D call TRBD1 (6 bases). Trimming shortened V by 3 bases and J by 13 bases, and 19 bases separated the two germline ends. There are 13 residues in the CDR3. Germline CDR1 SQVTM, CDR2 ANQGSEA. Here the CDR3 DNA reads TGCAGCGTTGACTTGCTGGGGGCGGTCCGCCAGTTCTTC. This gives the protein CSVDLLGAVRQFF.

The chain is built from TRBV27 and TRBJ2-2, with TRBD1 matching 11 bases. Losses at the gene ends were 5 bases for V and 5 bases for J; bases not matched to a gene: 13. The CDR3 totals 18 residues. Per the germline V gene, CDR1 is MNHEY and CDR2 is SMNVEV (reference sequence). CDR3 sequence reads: CASSPRTGGYSSTGELFF. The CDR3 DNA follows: TGTGCCAGCAGTCCTCGGACAGGGGGCTATTCGAGTACCGGGGAGCTGTTTTTT.

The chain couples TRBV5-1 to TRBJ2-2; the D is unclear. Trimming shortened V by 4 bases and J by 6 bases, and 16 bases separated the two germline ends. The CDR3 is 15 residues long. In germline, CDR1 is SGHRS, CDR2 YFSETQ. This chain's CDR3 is CASSHRGPYSGELFF. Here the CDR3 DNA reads TGCGCCAGCAGCCATCGAGGCCCTTACTCCGGGGAGCTGTTTTTT.

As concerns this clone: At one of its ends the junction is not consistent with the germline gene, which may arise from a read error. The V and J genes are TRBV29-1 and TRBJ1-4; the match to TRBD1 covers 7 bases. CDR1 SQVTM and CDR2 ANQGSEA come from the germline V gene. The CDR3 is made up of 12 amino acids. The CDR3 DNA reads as TGCAGCGTTGGAAAAGTAGGTGACAGGGTCCTCTTT. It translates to CSVGKVGDRVLF.

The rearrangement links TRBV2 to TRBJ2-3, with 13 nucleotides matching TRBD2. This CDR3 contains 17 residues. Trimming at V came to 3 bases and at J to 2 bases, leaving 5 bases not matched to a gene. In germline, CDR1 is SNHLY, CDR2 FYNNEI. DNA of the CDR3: TGTGCCAGCAGTGATGGGACTAGCGGGATGTCCACAGATACGCAGTATTTT. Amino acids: CASSDGTSGMSTDTQYF.